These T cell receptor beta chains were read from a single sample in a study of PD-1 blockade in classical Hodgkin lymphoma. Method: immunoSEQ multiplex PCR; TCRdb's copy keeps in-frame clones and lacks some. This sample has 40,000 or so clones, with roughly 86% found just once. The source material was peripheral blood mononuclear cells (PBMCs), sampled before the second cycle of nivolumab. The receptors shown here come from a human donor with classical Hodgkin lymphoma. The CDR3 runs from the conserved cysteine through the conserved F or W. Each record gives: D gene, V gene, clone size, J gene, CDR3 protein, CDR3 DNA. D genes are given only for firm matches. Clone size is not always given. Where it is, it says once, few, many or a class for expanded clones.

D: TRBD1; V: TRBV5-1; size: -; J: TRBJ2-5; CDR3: CASSPGQGKETQYF; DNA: TGCGCCAGCAGCCCGGGACAGGGGAAAGAGACCCAGTACTTC
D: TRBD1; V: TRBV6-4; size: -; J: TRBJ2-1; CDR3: CASSLDSGQGYNEQFF; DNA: TGTGCCAGCAGCCTGGATTCGGGACAGGGATACAATGAGCAGTTCTTC
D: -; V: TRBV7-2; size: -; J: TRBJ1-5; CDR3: CASSLRAGNQPQHF; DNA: TGTGCCAGCAGCTTGAGGGCGGGGAATCAGCCCCAGCATTTT
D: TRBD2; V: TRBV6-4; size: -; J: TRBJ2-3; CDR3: CASSDSKRDTDTQYF; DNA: TGTGCCAGCAGTGACTCGAAGCGGGACACAGATACGCAGTATTTT
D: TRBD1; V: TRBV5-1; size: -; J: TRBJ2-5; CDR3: CASSLVQGGETQYF; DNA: TGCGCCAGCAGCTTGGTACAGGGGGGAGAGACCCAGTACTTC
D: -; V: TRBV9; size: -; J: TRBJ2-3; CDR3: CASSLNGAGGYTDTQYF; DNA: TGTGCCAGCAGCCTAAATGGTGCCGGGGGTTACACAGATACGCAGTATTTT
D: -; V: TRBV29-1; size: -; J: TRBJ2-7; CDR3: CSVGGESYEQYF; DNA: TGCAGCGTTGGGGGGGAGTCCTACGAGCAGTACTTC
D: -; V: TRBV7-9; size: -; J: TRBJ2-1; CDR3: CASRTPGQPNNEQFF; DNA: TGTGCCAGCAGGACTCCGGGACAACCCAACAATGAGCAGTTCTTC
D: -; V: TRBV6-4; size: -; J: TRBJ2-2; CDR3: CASSRWGLANTGELFF; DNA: TGTGCCAGCAGTCGGTGGGGGCTCGCGAACACCGGGGAGCTGTTTTTT
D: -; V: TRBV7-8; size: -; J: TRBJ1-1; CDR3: CASSRGPNTEAFF; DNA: TGTGCCAGCAGCAGGGGCCCGAACACTGAAGCTTTCTTT
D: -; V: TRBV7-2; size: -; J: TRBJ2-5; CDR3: CASSFMTVQETQYF; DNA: TGTGCCAGCAGCTTCATGACAGTGCAAGAGACCCAGTACTTC
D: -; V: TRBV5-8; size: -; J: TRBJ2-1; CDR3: CASSSSQGYNEQFF; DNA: TGTGCCAGCAGCTCCTCGCAGGGATACAATGAGCAGTTCTTC
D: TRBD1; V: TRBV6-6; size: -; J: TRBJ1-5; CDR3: CASSTPGQSQPQHF; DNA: TGTGCCAGCAGCACGCCGGGACAGAGTCAGCCCCAGCATTTT
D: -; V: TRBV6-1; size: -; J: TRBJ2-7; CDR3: CASSESAPTYEQYF; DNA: TGTGCCAGCAGTGAATCGGCCCCAACCTACGAGCAGTACTTC
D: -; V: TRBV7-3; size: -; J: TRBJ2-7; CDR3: CASSLRPDFHEQYF; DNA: TGTGCCAGCAGCTTAAGGCCGGACTTTCACGAGCAGTACTTC
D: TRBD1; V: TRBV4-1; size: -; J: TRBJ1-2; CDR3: CASSQVGQGRAYGYTF; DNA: TGCGCCAGCAGCCAGGTGGGACAGGGGAGGGCCTATGGCTACACCTTC
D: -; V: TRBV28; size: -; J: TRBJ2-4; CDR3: CASRPRGNLAKNIQYF; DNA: TGTGCCAGCAGACCTAGGGGGAATCTAGCCAAAAACATTCAGTACTTC
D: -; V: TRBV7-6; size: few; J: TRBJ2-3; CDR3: CASSLVGLSSTDTQYF; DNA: TGTGCCAGCAGCTTAGTAGGATTATCTAGCACAGATACGCAGTATTTT
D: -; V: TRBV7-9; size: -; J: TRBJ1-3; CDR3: CASSSGPSLSGNTIYF; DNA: TGTGCCAGCAGCTCGGGACCGAGCCTTTCTGGAAACACCATATATTTT
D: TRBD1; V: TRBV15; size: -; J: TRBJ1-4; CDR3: CATSRDQGEGEKLFF; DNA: TGTGCCACCAGCAGAGATCAGGGGGAGGGTGAAAAACTGTTTTTT
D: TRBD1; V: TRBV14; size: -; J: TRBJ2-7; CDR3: CASSQEGDRGTPRSSYEQYF; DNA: TGTGCCAGCAGCCAAGAAGGGGACAGGGGCACCCCTAGGAGCTCCTACGAGCAGTACTTC
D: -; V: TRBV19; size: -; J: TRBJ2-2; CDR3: CASSRLQDFGELFF; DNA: TGTGCCAGTAGTCGGCTACAGGATTTCGGGGAGCTGTTTTTT
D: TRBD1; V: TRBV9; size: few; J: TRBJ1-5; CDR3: CASTVGTGGSEPQHF; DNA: TGTGCCAGCACCGTTGGGACAGGGGGCTCTGAGCCCCAGCATTTT
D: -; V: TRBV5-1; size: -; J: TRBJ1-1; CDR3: CASSLSGQPGTEAFF; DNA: TGCGCCAGCAGCCTTTCCGGACAGCCGGGCACTGAAGCTTTCTTT
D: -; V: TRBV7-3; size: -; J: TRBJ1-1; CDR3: CATTLTPSDGMNTEAFF; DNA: TGTGCCACCACCCTAACCCCCTCGGACGGTATGAACACTGAAGCTTTCTTT
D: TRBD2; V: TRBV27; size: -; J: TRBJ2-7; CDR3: CASSPGLAGGEQYF; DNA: TGTGCCAGCAGTCCGGGACTAGCGGGGGGCGAGCAGTACTTC
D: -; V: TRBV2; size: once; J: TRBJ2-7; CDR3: CASSDYGVYEQYF; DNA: TGTGCCAGCAGTGATTATGGGGTCTACGAGCAGTACTTC
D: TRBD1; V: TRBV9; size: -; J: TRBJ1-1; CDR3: CASSVEGQGTEAFF; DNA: TGTGCCAGCAGCGTAGAGGGACAGGGGACTGAAGCTTTCTTT
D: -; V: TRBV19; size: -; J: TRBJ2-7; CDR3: CASSIKERPYEQYF; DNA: TGTGCCAGTAGTATAAAAGAGAGGCCCTACGAGCAGTACTTC
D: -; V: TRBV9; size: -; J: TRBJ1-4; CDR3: CASSVGGSQLFF; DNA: TGTGCCAGCAGCGTAGGTGGGAGCCAACTGTTTTTT
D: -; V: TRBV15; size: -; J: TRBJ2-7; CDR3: CATSPETGHTYEQYF; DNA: TGTGCCACCAGCCCGGAGACAGGCCACACCTACGAGCAGTACTTC
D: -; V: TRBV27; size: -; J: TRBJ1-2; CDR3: CASSPKTSYYGYTF; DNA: TGTGCCAGCAGTCCAAAGACATCTTACTATGGCTACACCTTC
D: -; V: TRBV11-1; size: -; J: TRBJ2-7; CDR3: CASSPMTRGAYEQYF; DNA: TGTGCCAGCAGCCCCATGACGCGGGGCGCCTACGAGCAGTACTTC
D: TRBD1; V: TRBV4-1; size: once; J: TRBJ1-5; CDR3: CASSQTDRGGQPQHF; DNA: TGCGCCAGCAGCCAAACTGACAGGGGGGGACAGCCCCAGCATTTT
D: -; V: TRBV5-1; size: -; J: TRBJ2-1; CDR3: CASSLSTRDHEQFF; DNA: TGCGCCAGCAGCTTGAGTACTAGGGACCATGAGCAGTTCTTC
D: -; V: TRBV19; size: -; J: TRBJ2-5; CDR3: CASSIGRGQETQYF; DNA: TGTGCCAGTAGTATAGGCAGGGGCCAAGAGACCCAGTACTTC
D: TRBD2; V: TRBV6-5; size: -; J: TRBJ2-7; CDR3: CASSSLAGDLYEQYF; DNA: TGTGCCAGCAGTTCTCTAGCGGGGGACCTCTACGAGCAGTACTTC
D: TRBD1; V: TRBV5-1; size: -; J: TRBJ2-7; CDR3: CASTGTGGNEQYF; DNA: TGCGCCAGCACCGGGACAGGGGGCAACGAGCAGTACTTC
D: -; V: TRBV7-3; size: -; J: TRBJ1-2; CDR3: CASSLTGGARSWDGYTF; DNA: TGTGCCAGCAGCTTAACGGGGGGCGCCAGAAGTTGGGATGGCTACACCTTC
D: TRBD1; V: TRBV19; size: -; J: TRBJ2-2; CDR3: CASRPPDRGLTGELFF; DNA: TGTGCCAGTAGACCCCCGGACAGGGGCCTCACCGGGGAGCTGTTTTTT
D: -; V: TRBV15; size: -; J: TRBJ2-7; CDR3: CATSREGVTYEQYF; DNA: TGTGCCACCAGCAGAGAGGGCGTGACCTACGAGCAGTACTTC
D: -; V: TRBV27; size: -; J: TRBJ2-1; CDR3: CASSLSNSGGNEQFF; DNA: TGTGCCAGCAGTTTATCGAATTCCGGGGGAAATGAGCAGTTCTTC
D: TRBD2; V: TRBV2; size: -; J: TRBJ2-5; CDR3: CASRGPGLGETQYF; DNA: TGTGCCAGCAGGGGACCGGGACTAGGAGAGACCCAGTACTTC
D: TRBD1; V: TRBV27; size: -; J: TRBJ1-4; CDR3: CASSSSRDSRGKLFF; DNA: TGTGCCAGCAGTTCTTCCCGGGACAGTCGCGGAAAACTGTTTTTT
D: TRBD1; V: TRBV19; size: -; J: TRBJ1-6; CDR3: CASRPTPRGGISPLHF; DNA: TGTGCCAGTAGACCCACCCCCAGGGGGGGAATTTCACCCCTCCACTTT
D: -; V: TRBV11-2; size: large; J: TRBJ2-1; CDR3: CASLSSGSDEQFF; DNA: TGTGCCAGCCTGTCTTCCGGGAGCGATGAGCAGTTCTTC
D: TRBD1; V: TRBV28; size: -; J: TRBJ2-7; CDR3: CASRTQGLEQYF; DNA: TGTGCCAGCAGGACACAGGGGCTCGAGCAGTACTTC
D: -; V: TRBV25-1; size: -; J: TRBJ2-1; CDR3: CASSDLRGSSYNEQFF; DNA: TGTGCCAGCAGTGATCTACGTGGGAGCTCCTACAATGAGCAGTTCTTC
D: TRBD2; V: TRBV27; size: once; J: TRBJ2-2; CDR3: CASTGLAGGLDTGELFF; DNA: TGTGCCAGCACTGGACTAGCGGGGGGGCTGGACACCGGGGAGCTGTTTTTT